This TCR beta chain was sequenced during a study of CD8+CD57+ T cells in acquired aplastic anemia. Study overall: The study obtained an average of 3.2 ug of DNA from sorted CD4+ and CD8+ cells.

Study findings and constraints: A set of approximately 30 CD8+ CDR3 sequences was shared between patients and controls, and these sequences appeared highly expressed in patients.

V lost 0 bases and J lost 6; bases outside the gene matches: 8. Germline lookup yields CDR1 SQVTM and CDR2 ANQGSEA. The CDR3 loop spans 15 amino acids. This clonotype came up a few times. Its antigen remains unknown. Profiling of TCR beta VDJ combinations and CDR3 sequences used genomic DNA as template. TCRdb re-called the reads with MiXCR, one entry per CDR3 protein. The table shows around 170,000 distinct CDR3 sequences, with approximately 50% occurring only once. Patients sequenced had flow cytometry evidence of CD8+CD57+ cell expansion. Patients, without exception, had severe acquired aplastic anemia. Patients were treatment-naive when blood was sampled.

Material for sequencing was sorted CD4+, CD8+, or CD8+CD57+ T cells (not recorded which) from PBMCs. This chain connects TRBV29-1 to TRBJ1-1; 9 bases fit TRBD1. This clonotype was obtained from a human donor with aplastic anemia. CDR3 residues: CSVEEADRGMAEAFF. Here the CDR3 DNA reads TGCAGCGTTGAAGAGGCGGACAGGGGTATGGCTGAAGCTTTCTTT.